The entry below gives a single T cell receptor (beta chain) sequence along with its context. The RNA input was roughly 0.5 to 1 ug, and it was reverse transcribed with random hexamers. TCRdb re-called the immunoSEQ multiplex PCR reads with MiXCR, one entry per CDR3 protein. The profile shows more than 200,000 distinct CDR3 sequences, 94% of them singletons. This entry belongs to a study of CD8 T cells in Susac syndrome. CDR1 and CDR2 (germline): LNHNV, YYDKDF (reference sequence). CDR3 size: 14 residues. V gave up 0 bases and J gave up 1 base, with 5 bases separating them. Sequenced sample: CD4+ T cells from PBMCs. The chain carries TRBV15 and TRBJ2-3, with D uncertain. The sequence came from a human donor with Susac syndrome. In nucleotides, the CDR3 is TGTGCCACCAGCAGAGATCAAGGCACAGATACGCAGTATTTT. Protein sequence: CATSRDQGTDTQYF. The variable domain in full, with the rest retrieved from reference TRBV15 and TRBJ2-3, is DAMVIQNPRYQVTQFGKPVTLSCSQTLNHNVMYWYQQKSSQAPKLLFHYYDKDFNNEADTPDNFQSRRPNTSFCFLDIRSPGLGDTAMYLCATSRDQGTDTQYFGPGTRLTVL.